This entry concerns a single T cell receptor (beta chain). Its specific antigen is unknown. Base qualities were left out, and no much larger clone turns up one base away. To prepare the library, the immunoSEQ multiplex PCR assay was applied. A mixture of 60 forward primers for TCR Vbeta segments and 13 reverse primers for TCR Jbeta segments was used in the multiplex PCR. Amplification of the CDR3 region of rearranged TCR beta genes was performed with a multiplex PCR assay on genomic DNA. The amplified TCR beta libraries were sequenced on the Illumina HiSeq System as 87-base-pair reads. The original methods were these. A later analysis counted 75 million to 100 million unique TCR beta chains across the 550 to 800 repertoires, and roughly 11 million of these chains were shared by at least two donors. To remove PCR and sequencing errors, raw reads were error-corrected and collapsed into unique sequences using a nearest-neighbor algorithm that merged closely related sequences. CDR3 sequences were aligned to IMGT reference sequences to assign V, D and J gene segments. For a sequence to be retained, at least a six-nucleotide match to both a V gene segment and a J gene segment was required. Rearrangements were called productive when the CDR3 lacked stop codons and stayed in frame with V and J; all others were non-productive. Following IMGT convention, CDR3 was defined as the stretch from the second conserved V-encoded cysteine up to the conserved J-encoded phenylalanine. In an earlier analysis of roughly 580 of the donors, sequences lacking an unambiguous match to a single V gene segment were excluded. An earlier analysis of fewer than 650 of the donors classified V segments as functional when productive rearrangements were above 56.7% and as segregating when the standard deviation between donors was above 5%. A statistical classification framework was built for diagnosing cytomegalovirus status from the catalog of TCR beta chain sequences. V and J gene assignment, in a later analysis, came from comparing TCR nucleotide sequences with IMGT/GENE-DB human TR gene sequences. The TCRdist pipeline was used in a later analysis to assign CDR3 sequences and most-parsimonious VDJ recombination scenarios. In a later analysis, each TCR beta chain was defined by its CDR3 amino acid sequence together with its V-gene family, and reads without a unique V-gene family were excluded. A later analysis removed several hundred highly shared, low-generation-probability nucleotide sequences to deal with suspected cross-contamination and a sequencing artifact. For each public chain, a later analysis derived a clonal expansion index from normalized ranks of inferred template counts within each repertoire. In a later analysis, generation probabilities were computed using a VDJ recombination model fitted to out-of-frame rearrangements, and the results were checked against IGoR. Hypergeometric tests were used in a later analysis to score TCR-TCR, TCR-HLA and TCR-CMV co-occurrence, with a repertoire-size bias correction applied to the TCR pairs. A later analysis estimated false discovery rates by permuting HLA or CMV assignments 20 times. In a later analysis, co-occurring TCRs were grouped with DBSCAN, and TCRdist sequence similarity was added when clustering was performed within HLA-allele-positive subsets. Co-occurrence clustering excluded repertoires with fewer than 30,000 or more than 120,000 public chains, plus five with anomalous nucleotide sharing. Sourced from immuneACCESS, this table was stored by TCRdb with only in-frame sequences that have V and J called. A share of the clones is absent; for the studies checked, an unresolved V gene accounts for under half, and the remainder has no known explanation. That table supplies the V and J calls and clone size; D and trimming were determined from the DNA. For this sample there are roughly 120,000 clones; around 86% appear just once. The top ten constitute 1.5% to 2% of the sample.

The cohort was made up of roughly 670 healthy bone marrow donors. All cohort members were sampled while nominally healthy, although unrecorded immune exposures were likely present. The donor was CMV seronegative and belonged to the group of roughly 330 seronegative cohort members. A peripheral blood sample was collected from each donor, and TCR beta sequencing was performed on peripheral blood mononuclear cells. Genomic DNA extraction from the blood cell samples was performed with the Qiagen DNeasy Blood Extraction Kit. These data originate in a study of cytomegalovirus exposure and HLA in healthy donors (dated by TCRdb to 2016 to 2017). Notes on the research overall: According to an earlier analysis of several hundred of the donors, 150 million to 200 million T cells yielded 117 million unique TCR beta sequences and less than 300 Gb of sequence data. Around 320 gigabases of sequencing data and tens of millions of unique TCR sequences were included in an early release covering 550 to 800 HLA-typed donors. Among the roughly 400 genotyped donors, under 90% belonged to the genetic ancestry cluster associated with self-reported Caucasian donors. The study aimed to test whether cataloging public T cell receptors could reveal signatures of past pathogen exposure. The T cell repertoires of several hundred subjects were profiled by immunosequencing and related to cytomegalovirus serostatus. A separate validation cohort of over a hundred different subjects was used in addition to the 666-subject first cohort. The study combined high-throughput TCR immunosequencing, statistical association of individual TCRs with disease status, and machine learning to predict cytomegalovirus infection status. A later analysis re-examined previously published TCR beta repertoires from 500 to 700 donors and added high-resolution HLA genotyping to investigate patterns of TCR occurrence. Rather than using new phenotypic data, the later analysis identified candidate immune exposures from TCR beta sequences and from how often those sequences occurred across donors. An earlier analysis of nearly 600 of the donors applied high-throughput TCR beta sequencing to assess whether each TCR beta V gene segment acted as functional or pseudogenic. Donor age, sex, ethnicity and CMV serostatus were collected together with the repertoire data. A later genetic analysis used genome-wide SNP genotypes for about 60% of the roughly 670 donors, treating that subset as a discovery cohort. Every discovery cohort repertoire had been produced on one sequencing platform. Both class I and class II loci were covered by HLA typing, at four-digit resolution. Typing coverage differed by locus: A, B, C, DRB1 and DQB1 were typed in about 620-640 donors, DQA1 in 522, DPA1 in 600 to 610, and DPB1 in 472. Because of strong linkage in the cohort, roughly five DR-DQ haplotypes were treated as single units for association and clustering. Among roughly 400 genotyped donors of the cohort, an average of around 240,000 unique TCR beta nucleotide sequences was sequenced per donor, of which about 18% were non-productive. Broad study findings and their caveats: In a later analysis, TCR association rates were found to vary across HLA loci, with the most associated TCRs seen for DRB1 alleles and the fewest for HLA-C alleles. In a later genetic analysis, a missense DCLRE1C variant was associated with V-gene and J-gene trimming of TCR beta chains, and the association was replicated in an independent cohort. In a later analysis, around 17,000 TCR beta sequences were associated with specific HLA alleles at a false discovery rate of 0.05. A group of highly shared sequence variants was considered likely to be a technical artifact of the sequencing pipeline. A further reported finding was that TCR beta sequences accurately predicted the HLA-A and HLA-B alleles for most subjects in the first cohort. The earlier analysis of approximately 590 of the donors excluded seventeen rarely observed V segments, including chromosome 9 orphons, because counts were too low. In vitro tests confirmed that a few of the cytomegalovirus-associated TCR beta chains recognize cytomegalovirus antigens. A total of roughly 160 TCR beta chains were listed by the study as associated with cytomegalovirus. The authors suggested that the approach could potentially be extended to other disease states and immunological phenotypes. Cytomegalovirus status was reported to be diagnosed by the classifier with high specificity and sensitivity in both the original and validation cohorts. In an earlier analysis of approximately 590 of the donors, most TCR beta V segments were observed in productive rearrangements about 87% or about 30% of the time, broadly matching IMGT annotations. Roughly uniform sequencing depth across donors was assumed in presence/absence analyses, although this assumption may not hold. Some IMGT-functional V segments, including TRBV6-2 and TRBV6-3, could not be distinguished by the 87-base-pair reads and were therefore excluded. Compared with equally common non-associated chains, HLA-associated TCR beta chains in a later analysis were more clonally expanded and had lower generation probabilities. Several of the top co-occurrence clusters appeared to be linked to parvovirus B19, influenza, CMV and Epstein-Barr virus, according to a later analysis. In a later genetic analysis, fewer N-insertions in productive TCRs were reported among donors in an Asian-associated ancestry cluster than the roughly 700-donor mean. For the cohort, immune exposure information was limited to CMV serostatus. The cohort was sequenced for TCR beta chains only, and without alpha or paired-chain data the features that could be detected were limited. Most CMV-associated TCR beta chains appeared to be HLA-restricted in a later analysis, and the HLA associations seemed to be driven largely by CMV exposure. While some public TCRs were present in many individuals, most TCR sequences turned up only very rarely across donors. Strong co-occurrence of HLA alleles, especially DR and DQ, made assigning TCR associations to individual alleles difficult. Because HLA typing was missing for some donors at each locus, association tests included only the typed subset. Linkage disequilibrium might explain the correlated functional status among segregating V segments, but an unknown experimental factor could not be excluded.

CDR1 and CDR2, looked up from the germline V gene, are SNHLY and FYNNEI. The V and J ends are trimmed by 11 bases and 4 bases, leaving 17 bases between them. The CDR3 contains 14 residues, cysteine and phenylalanine counted. Only CDR3 DNA is held: 42 bases, read in frame from base 1. The source of this sequence is a man aged 35 to 55 in good health and CMV-seronegative. Sequenced: PBMCs. The V and J segments used are TRBV2 and TRBJ1-4, with TRBD1 perhaps the D gene, on 6 matching bases. The nucleotide sequence is TGTGCCGGGGGCCAGGGGACTAATAATGAAAAACTGTTTTTT. The encoded protein is CAGGQGTNNEKLFF.